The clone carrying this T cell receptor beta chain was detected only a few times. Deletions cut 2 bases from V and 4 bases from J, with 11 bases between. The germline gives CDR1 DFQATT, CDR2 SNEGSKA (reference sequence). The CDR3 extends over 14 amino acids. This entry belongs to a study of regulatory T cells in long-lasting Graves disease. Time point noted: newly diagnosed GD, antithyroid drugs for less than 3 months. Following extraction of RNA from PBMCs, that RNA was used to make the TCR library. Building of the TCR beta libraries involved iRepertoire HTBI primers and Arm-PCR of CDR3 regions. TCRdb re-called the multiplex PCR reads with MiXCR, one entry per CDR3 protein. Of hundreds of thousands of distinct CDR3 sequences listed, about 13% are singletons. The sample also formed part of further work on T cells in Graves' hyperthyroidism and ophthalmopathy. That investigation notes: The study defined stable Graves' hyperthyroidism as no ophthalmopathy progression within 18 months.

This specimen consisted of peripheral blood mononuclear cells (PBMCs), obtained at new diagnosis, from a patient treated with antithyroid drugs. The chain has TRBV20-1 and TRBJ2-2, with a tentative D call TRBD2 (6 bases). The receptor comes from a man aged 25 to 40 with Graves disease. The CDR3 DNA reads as TGCAGTGCTAGACCGGGACTCTCCACCGGGGAGCTGTTTTTT. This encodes CSARPGLSTGELFF.